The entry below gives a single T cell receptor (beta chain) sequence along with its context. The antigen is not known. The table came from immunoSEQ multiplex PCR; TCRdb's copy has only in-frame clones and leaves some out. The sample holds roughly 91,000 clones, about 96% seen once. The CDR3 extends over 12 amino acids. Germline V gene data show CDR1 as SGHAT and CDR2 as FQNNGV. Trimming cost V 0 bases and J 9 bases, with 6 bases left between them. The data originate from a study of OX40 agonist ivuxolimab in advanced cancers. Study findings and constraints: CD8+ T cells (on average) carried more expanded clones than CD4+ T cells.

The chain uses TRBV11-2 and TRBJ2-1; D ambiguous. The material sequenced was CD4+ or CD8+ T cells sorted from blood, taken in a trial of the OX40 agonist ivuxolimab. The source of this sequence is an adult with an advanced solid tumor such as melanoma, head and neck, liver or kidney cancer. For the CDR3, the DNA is TGTGCCAGCAGCTTAGACGCTAGTGAGCAGTTCTTC. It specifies CASSLDASEQFF.